This T cell receptor beta chain derives from a study of blood T cells in healthy people across ages. The authors drew 8 to 10 milliliters of peripheral blood from each donor. The use of a sample-barcoded 5' primer and a J-beta primer mix characterized a second PCR of roughly 6 to 11 cycles. In TCRdb, the 5' RACE reads were re-called with MiXCR into one record per CDR3 protein. The sample yields around 1.5 million distinct CDR3 sequences, about 35% seen once. Germline values: CDR1 PRHDT, CDR2 FYEKMQ (reference sequence). The CDR3 covers 15 residues. Trimming stripped 2 bases from V and 4 bases from J, with 12 bases between.

Specimen: blood. The rearrangement joins TRBV13 to TRBJ2-1; tentative D call: TRBD1 (6 bases). This receptor was obtained from a woman aged 25 to 39 in good health. As DNA, the CDR3 is TGTGCCAGCAGCTTAAAGGGGACACAATACAATGAGCAGTTCTTC. This codes for CASSLKGTQYNEQFF.